The 23 T cell receptor beta chains given below trace back to one sample, sequenced in a study of tumor-infiltrating lymphocytes in primary liver carcinoma. A primer in the constant region served to generate TCR beta cDNA from 450 to 600 ng of total RNA. Generation of the TCR beta libraries relied on three nested multiplex PCR rounds using slightly modified ARM-PCR. The study ran its first two PCR rounds for around 10 cycles each, using TRBV1-TRBV30 forward primers and a C-beta reverse primer. TCRdb reprocessed the multiplex PCR reads with MiXCR, giving one entry per CDR3 protein. Of roughly 190,000 distinct CDR3 sequences detected, just under 85% appear once; the ten largest clones hold 15% to 20%. Each 20-30 mg portion of unsorted bulk tissue served as the source for co-extraction of RNA and DNA. Sequencing input: tumor tissue from primary liver carcinoma. These receptors were taken from a middle-aged man with primary liver carcinoma and hepatitis B virus infection.

In regard to this clonotype: The conserved phenylalanine or tryptophan is not found at the CDR3 terminus, so this likely reflects a read error. This sequence joins TRBV29-1 and TRBJ2-3, with TRBD2 as a possible D gene (5 bases). The CDR3 sequence is 14 residues long. CDR1 SQVTM and CDR2 ANQGSEA come from the germline V gene. The CDR3 reads CSVSPPSGADTQYL. The CDR3 bases are TGCAGTGTTTCACCCCCGTCCGGGGCAGATACGCAGTATTTA.

This clonotype was detected once. The chain couples TRBV6-5 to TRBJ2-2; D is uncertain. The germline V gene encodes CDR1 MNHEY and CDR2 SVGAGI. The V end lost 2 bases, the J end lost 11 bases, and 15 bases lay between the germline ends. The length of the CDR3 is 14 residues. Written as DNA, the CDR3 is TGTGCCAGCAGTTACATGGCGGACGCCAGAGAGCTGTTTTTT. This translates into CASSYMADARELFF.

As for this clonotype: An end of the junction differs from the germline gene, which may be a read error. The chain is built from TRBV6-6 and TRBJ1-1; 8 bases line up with TRBD1. The length of the CDR3 is 14 residues. Germline V gene sequence: CDR1 MNHNY, CDR2 SVGAGI (reference sequence). CDR3: CANSGTGVRIEAFF. In DNA form, the CDR3 reads TGTGCCAACAGTGGGACAGGTGTAAGGATTGAAGCTTTCTTT.

This clonotype was recorded once. The conserved final phenylalanine or tryptophan is absent from the CDR3, which likely points to a read error. The chain combines TRBV29-1 with TRBJ2-7, with unresolved D. Germline CDR1 and CDR2: SQVTM and ANQGSEA. This CDR3 has 16 residues. The V end was cut by 7 bases, the J end by 5 bases, with 27 bases between. Here the CDR3 DNA reads TGCAGCGCCATGACATCTGGGCCCGGCACTCCCGACGAGCAGTACTCC. Translating it yields CSAMTSGPGTPDEQYS.

The rearrangement uses TRBV15 and TRBJ2-7; 11 bases fit TRBD2. Trimming cost V 2 bases and J 1 base; bases outside gene matches: 7. This CDR3 is built from 17 residues. Germline V gene data show CDR1 as LNHNV and CDR2 as YYDKDF (reference sequence). DNA for the CDR3: TGTGCCACCAGCAGATTAGCGACTAGCGGGATTTCCTACGAGCAGTACTTC. Amino acids: CATSRLATSGISYEQYF.

The V gene is TRBV28, the J gene TRBJ2-7; TRBD1 is a possible D gene (5 bases). Trimming pared 3 bases from V and 4 bases from J, leaving 22 bases between. Germline values: CDR1 MDHEN, CDR2 SYDVKM. The CDR3 sequence is 17 residues long. This chain's CDR3 is CASSFALNGGAAYEQYF. The CDR3 DNA is TGTGCCAGCAGTTTTGCCCTCAACGGTGGGGCCGCATACGAGCAGTACTTC.

The chain joins TRBV12-3 or TRBV12-4 to TRBJ1-2; D might be TRBD1 (6 bases). The CDR3 length is 15 residues. Between the trimmed V and J ends, which lost 9 bases and 4 bases, there was a span of 21 bases. In DNA, the CDR3 is TGTGCCAGTAGTATTGGGGGCGCATTGCGCTATGGCTACACCTTC. Protein sequence: CASSIGGALRYGYTF.

The chain combines TRBV10-3 with TRBJ2-3; D uncertain. V lost 6 bases and J lost 1, with 8 bases in between. The CDR3 extends over 13 amino acids. Germline V gene lookup returns CDR1 ENHRY and CDR2 SYGVKD. DNA of the CDR3: TGTGCCATCAGGCGAAGGCGCACAGATACGCAGTATTTT. Amino acid sequence: CAIRRRRTDTQYF.

Concerning this clonotype itself: Germline is not matched at one junction end, which may reflect a read error. CDR3 amino acids: CSVQENQESQYF. The CDR3 DNA follows: TGCAGCGTACAGGAGAACCAAGAGAGCCAGTACTTC. The J gene is TRBJ2-5, the V gene TRBV29-1, with a tentative D call TRBD1 (5 bases). Germline V gene data show CDR1 as SQVTM and CDR2 as ANQGSEA. This CDR3 contains 12 residues. Full variable domain (rest looked up from reference TRBV29-1 and TRBJ2-5): SAVISQKPSRDICQRGTSLTIQCQVDSQVTMMFWYRQQPGQSLTLIATANQGSEATYESGFVIDKFPISRPNLTFSTLTVSNMSPEDSSIYLCSVQENQESQYFGPGTRLLVL.

Of note for this clonotype: Because it lacks the conserved phenylalanine or tryptophan at the end, this CDR3 is likely a read error. The DNA is left out, because the CDR3 cannot be placed on it with certainty; the CDR3 is given as TCRdb lists it. The chain recombines TRBV5-5 with TRBJ2-5; the tabulated D call, TRBD1, remains unverified against the DNA. The CDR3 is 14 amino acids long, termini counted. CDR1 is SGHKS, CDR2 YYEKEE, per germline (reference sequence). The CDR3 reads CVSTWGGRGETQYL.

Remarks on this clonotype: A read error may produce the germline difference seen at one junction end. This chain connects TRBV5-1 to TRBJ2-1; 8 bases are a match to TRBD1. The CDR3 contains 14 residues. CDR1 is SGHRS, CDR2 YFSETQ, per germline. This CDR3 is CACNSTGANNEQFF. The CDR3 bases are TGCGCCTGCAACTCGACAGGGGCGAACAATGAGCAGTTTTTC.

For this clonotype: One end of the junction varies from germline; a read error may be responsible. The chain joins TRBV30 to TRBJ2-5, with D tentatively TRBD1 (8 bases). The germline V gene has CDR1 GTSNPN and CDR2 SVGIG (reference sequence). The length of the CDR3 is 13 residues. The CDR3 sequence: CALDTGGAETQYF. For the CDR3, the DNA is TGTGCCTTAGACACAGGGGGGGCAGAAACCCAGTATTTC.

Concerning this clonotype: Sequence at one end of the junction differs from germline and may be a read error. The rearrangement uses TRBV11-3 and TRBJ2-1; no firm D call. The V gene's germline CDR1 is SGHNT and CDR2 YENEEA. The CDR3 runs 14 residues. As DNA, the CDR3 is TGTACCAGCAGCTTAGGGATCAGCAACAATGTGCAGTTCTTC. Translating it yields CTSSLGISNNVQFF.

Regarding this clonotype: It is likely a read error, because the conserved phenylalanine at the end of the CDR3 is missing. The chain employs TRBV5-5 and TRBJ2-5; D uncertain. V was shortened by 0 bases and J by 10 bases, with 10 bases between the two germline ends. The CDR3 sequence is 12 residues long. Germline V lookup: CDR1 SGHKS, CDR2 YYEKEE (reference sequence). In nucleotides, the CDR3 is TGTGCCAGCAGCTTGGGTACAAAGAGCCAGTACTCC. Amino acids: CASSLGTKSQYS.

For this clonotype: One end of the junction varies from germline; a read error may be responsible. This chain links TRBV4-1 with TRBJ1-4; tentative D call: TRBD1 (6 bases). Germline V gene sequence: CDR1 MGHRA, CDR2 YSYEKL. The CDR3 extends over 15 amino acids. CDR3 DNA sequence: TGCGCCAGCAGCCTCTGGGGGGCGGCTATTGAAAAATTGGTTTTT. It encodes CASSLWGAAIEKLVF.

The chain recombines TRBV6-2 or TRBV6-3 with TRBJ2-7; D remains ambiguous. The germline gives CDR1 MNHEY, CDR2 SVGEGT. Deletions cut 0 bases from V and 3 bases from J, with 15 bases between. The CDR3 spans 16 residues. The CDR3 loop reads CASSYSTQGNHYEQYF. The CDR3 bases are TGTGCCAGCAGTTACTCGACACAAGGGAATCACTACGAGCAGTACTTC.

As to this clonotype: The germline gene is not matched at one end of the junction; a read error may be the cause. The chain couples TRBV4-3 to TRBJ2-1; the match to TRBD1 covers 8 bases. The V gene's germline CDR1 is LGHNA and CDR2 YSLEER. The length of the CDR3 is 15 residues. CDR3 coding DNA: TGCGCCAGCAGCCGATTTCAGGGGGCTAGCGATGAGCACTTCTTC. Its translation is CASSRFQGASDEHFF.

On this clonotype: At one of its ends the junction is not consistent with the germline gene, which may arise from a read error. The chain uses TRBV29-1 and TRBJ2-7; 7 nucleotides line up with TRBD2. The CDR3 sequence is 13 residues long. Per germline, CDR1 SQVTM and CDR2 ANQGSEA. The CDR3: CSIEWQGGHEQYF. In DNA, the CDR3 is TGCAGCATTGAATGGCAGGGAGGGCACGAGCAGTACTTC.

In the case of this clonotype: Sequence at one end of the junction differs from germline and may be a read error. The V and J genes are TRBV10-2 and TRBJ1-5, with 8 bases matching TRBD1. CDR3 length: 16 residues. Germline V gene sequence: CDR1 WSHSY, CDR2 SAAADI. The CDR3 DNA is TGCGCCAGCGGTGAGCTCGACAGGGGAGGGAATCAGCCCCAGCATTTT. Residues: CASGELDRGGNQPQHF.

The sample holds one count of this clonotype. This may arise from a read error, as a much more abundant clone is one base away. The CDR3 carries no conserved terminal phenylalanine or tryptophan, so it likely arises from a read error. CDR3 region: CASSLELGAGELFY. The CDR3 DNA follows: TGTGCCAGCAGCTTAGAATTGGGGGCCGGGGAGCTGTTTTAT. The chain has TRBV7-8 and TRBJ2-2, with D perhaps given as TRBD1 or TRBD2 (5 bases each). CDR3 size: 14 residues. Germline-derived CDR1 and CDR2 are SGHVS and FQNEAQ. V lost 1 base and J 6 bases, leaving 9 bases between the germline ends.

This clonotype turned up a few times. This chain uses TRBV2 with TRBJ1-1, with a possible D match to TRBD1 (6 bases). This CDR3 is 15 amino acids long. Germline V CDR1 and CDR2: SNHLY, FYNNEI. The V end was cut by 4 bases, the J end by 0 bases, with 12 bases between. This chain's CDR3 is CASSVPGHLNTEAFF. For the CDR3, the DNA is TGTGCCAGCAGTGTACCGGGACACTTGAACACTGAAGCTTTCTTT. Combining the CDR3 with reference TRBV2 and TRBJ1-1 gives the whole variable domain EPEVTQTPSHQVTQMGQEVILRCVPISNHLYFYWYRQILGQKVEFLVSFYNNEISEKSEIFDDQFSVERPDGSNFTLKIRSTKLEDSAMYFCASSVPGHLNTEAFFGQGTRLTVV.

Worth noting for this clonotype: Its ends do not fully match the called genes, so a read error is possible. This chain connects TRBV5-4 to TRBJ2-7, with D tentatively TRBD2 (6 bases). Germline V gene data show CDR1 as SGHNT and CDR2 as YYREEE (reference sequence). The CDR3 spans 15 residues. CDR3 nucleotides: TGTGCCAGCAGCTTGACGGGACTGGATCTCTACGAGCATTACTTC. Translated, it gives CASSLTGLDLYEHYF.

A remark on this clonotype: The junction departs from germline at one end; a sequencing error may be responsible. The J gene is TRBJ2-7, the V gene TRBV5-4; TRBD1 agrees at 8 bases. Germline CDR1 reads SGHNT; CDR2 reads YYREEE (reference sequence). The CDR3 runs 14 residues. The DNA of the CDR3 is TGTGTCAGCAGCTTAGGACAGGGTGACTACGAGCAGTACTTC. Protein: CVSSLGQGDYEQYF.